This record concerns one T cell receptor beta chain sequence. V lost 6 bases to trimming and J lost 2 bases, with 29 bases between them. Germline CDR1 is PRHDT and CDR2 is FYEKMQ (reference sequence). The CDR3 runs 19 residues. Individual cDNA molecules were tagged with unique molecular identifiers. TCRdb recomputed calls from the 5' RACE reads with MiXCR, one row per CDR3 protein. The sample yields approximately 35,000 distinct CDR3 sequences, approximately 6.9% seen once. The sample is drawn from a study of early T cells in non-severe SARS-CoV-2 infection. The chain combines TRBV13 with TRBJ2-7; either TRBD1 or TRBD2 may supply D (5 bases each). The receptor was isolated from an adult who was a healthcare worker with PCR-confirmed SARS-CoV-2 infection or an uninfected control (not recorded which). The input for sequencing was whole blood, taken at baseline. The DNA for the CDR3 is TGTGCCAGCAGTCCCCCTCCCCCCCCCCGGGGCCGCCTTACCTACGAGCAGTACGTC. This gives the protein CASSPPPPPRGRLTYEQYV.